The 26 T cell receptor beta chains below were found in one sample sequenced in a study of cytomegalovirus exposure and HLA in healthy donors. The PCR was carried out with 60 Vbeta primers and 13 Jbeta primers. TCRdb keeps only in-frame clones here, not all; method: immunoSEQ multiplex PCR. Of approximately 240,000 clones listed, around four fifths were seen once; the top ten hold roughly 2.5%. Sequencing used PBMCs. These receptors were taken from a woman in her fifties or sixties in good health and CMV-seropositive.

This clone was observed a handful of times. The chain carries TRBV9 and TRBJ2-5; 8 bases fit TRBD2. Trimming took 3 bases from V and 1 from J; bases not matched to a gene: 5. This CDR3 contains 15 residues. Germline values: CDR1 SGDLS, CDR2 YYNGEE. CDR3 sequence reads: CASSESSGLQETQYF. CDR3 bases: TGTGCCAGCAGCGAATCTAGCGGGCTCCAAGAGACCCAGTACTTC.

The rearrangement joins TRBV10-3 to TRBJ2-5; 10 positions agree with TRBD2. With the DNA end fitting TRBJ2-7 better, the J assignment may be wrong. The CDR3 sequence is 15 residues long. The germline V gene encodes CDR1 ENHRY and CDR2 SYGVKD. CDR3 bases: TGTGCCATCAGTGAGTCCCAGGCTAGCGGGAGCGAGCAGTACTTC. Translation: CAISESQASGSEQYF.

V and J are TRBV18 and TRBJ2-5; D unclear. This CDR3 spans 13 amino acids. Germline values: CDR1 KGHSH, CDR2 LQKENI. Trimming stripped 0 bases from V and 5 bases from J, with 7 bases between. CDR3 sequence (DNA): TGTGCCAGCTCACCACCCCGCCGGGAGACCCAGTACTTC. Residues: CASSPPRRETQYF. The entire variable domain, with the rest obtained from reference TRBV18 and TRBJ2-5, is as follows: NAGVMQNPRHLVRRRGQEARLRCSPMKGHSHVYWYRQLPEEGLKFMVYLQKENIIDESGMPKERFSAEFPKEGPSILRIQQVVRGDSAAYFCASSPPRRETQYFGPGTRLLVL.

The chain uses TRBV15 and TRBJ1-2, with a tentative D call TRBD1 (5 bases). V was shortened by 0 bases and J by 7 bases, with 9 bases between the two germline ends. The CDR3 contains 13 residues. CDR1 and CDR2 (germline): LNHNV, YYDKDF (reference sequence). CDR3 nucleotide sequence: TGTGCCACCAGCAGAGATTCCCAGGGTGGCTACACCTTC. Protein: CATSRDSQGGYTF.

This sequence joins TRBV7-6 and TRBJ2-7; maybe TRBD2 (5 bases). Germline V gene lookup returns CDR1 SGHVS and CDR2 FNYEAQ. This CDR3 region has 13 residues. V lost 4 bases, J lost 7 bases, and 14 bases lay in between. The CDR3 protein is CASSSRLGGEQYF. The CDR3 nucleotides are TGTGCCAGCAGCTCCCGGTTGGGCGGGGAGCAGTACTTC.

This chain connects TRBV27 to TRBJ1-6, with TRBD1 as a possible D gene (6 bases). V lost 6 bases and J 8 bases, leaving 14 bases between the germline ends. The CDR3 consists of 14 residues. Germline values: CDR1 MNHEY, CDR2 SMNVEV (reference sequence). The CDR3 loop is CASSSWEGDSPLHF. The CDR3 DNA reads TGTGCCAGCAGCTCGTGGGAGGGGGATTCACCCCTCCACTTT.

The gene calls are TRBV4-1 and TRBJ1-2, with a possible D match to TRBD1 (5 bases). Trimming pared 0 bases from V and 4 bases from J, leaving 18 bases between. The CDR3 loop spans 17 amino acids. Germline V gene sequence: CDR1 MGHRA, CDR2 YSYEKL. CDR3 amino acids: CASSQDLGGQGGYGYTF. The CDR3 region has the DNA TGCGCCAGCAGCCAAGATCTCGGAGGGCAGGGAGGCTATGGCTACACCTTC.

The chain carries TRBV28 and TRBJ1-5; 7 nucleotides align to TRBD1. CDR3 length equals 14 residues. Trimming removed 5 bases from V and 6 bases from J; junction bases left unmatched: 7. Germline CDR1 and CDR2: MDHEN and SYDVKM. CDR3 DNA: TGTGCCAGCAGTCTACAGGGGCGCCGTCAGCCCCAGCATTTT. Its translation is CASSLQGRRQPQHF.

V usage is TRBV7-6 and J usage is TRBJ2-6; maybe TRBD2 (6 bases). Germline V gene lookup returns CDR1 SGHVS and CDR2 FNYEAQ. This CDR3 is built from 19 residues. Trimming removed 0 bases from V and 0 bases from J, with 15 bases in between. The CDR3, as DNA: TGTGCCAGCAGCTTAGCCCTCCAGGGACTGCTCTCTGGGGCCAACGTCCTGACTTTC. Its protein is CASSLALQGLLSGANVLTF.

The chain recombines TRBV19 with TRBJ2-1; the match to TRBD2 covers 9 bases. Losses at the gene ends were 0 bases for V and 10 bases for J; bases not matched to a gene: 7. The CDR3 length is 15 residues. The germline V gene encodes CDR1 LNHDA and CDR2 SQIVND (reference sequence). CDR3 in amino acids: CASSIDWVAGVEQFF. The CDR3, as DNA: TGTGCCAGTAGTATAGATTGGGTAGCGGGAGTCGAGCAGTTCTTC.

The chain uses TRBV19 and TRBJ1-2, with 11 nucleotides matching TRBD1. CDR3 length equals 15 residues. Looked up from germline, CDR1 is LNHDA and CDR2 is SQIVND (reference sequence). Trimming cost V 6 bases and J 7 bases; bases outside gene matches: 10. In DNA, the CDR3 is TGTGCCAGTAGACCCGGGACAGGGGGGATCGGTGGCTACACCTTC. It codes for CASRPGTGGIGGYTF.

A few counts support this clone. This CDR3 reads CASRTGASYEQYF. The CDR3 DNA reads TGTGCCAGTAGGACGGGAGCCTCCTACGAGCAGTACTTC. The V and J genes are TRBV27 and TRBJ2-7; D may be TRBD2 (6 bases). Germline CDR1 is MNHEY and CDR2 is SMNVEV (reference sequence). The CDR3 runs 13 residues. V was shortened by 9 bases and J by 0 bases, with 12 bases between the two germline ends.

This sequence joins TRBV18 and TRBJ1-2; 8 bases are a match to TRBD1. CDR1 KGHSH and CDR2 LQKENI come from the germline V gene. This CDR3 contains 14 residues. J lost 4 bases, V lost 5 bases, and 6 bases had no gene match. CDR3 amino acids: CASSSPGQGYGYTF. CDR3 in DNA: TGTGCCAGCTCATCCCCCGGACAGGGCTATGGCTACACCTTC.

The chain combines TRBV5-1 with TRBJ2-7, with D possibly TRBD2 on 7 matching bases. Deletions cut 0 bases from V and 0 bases from J, with 13 bases between. The CDR3 covers 16 residues. From germline, CDR1 is SGHRS and CDR2 YFSETQ. CDR3 sequence: CASSLAGGLTSYEQYF. The CDR3 bases are TGCGCCAGCAGCTTGGCGGGGGGCCTCACCTCCTACGAGCAGTACTTC.

The chain uses TRBV19 and TRBJ2-2; a weak D match, TRBD2 (6 bases). Trimming cost V 3 bases and J 6 bases, with 11 bases left between them. Germline values: CDR1 LNHDA, CDR2 SQIVND (reference sequence). The length of the CDR3 is 14 residues. CDR3 sequence reads: CASSMGGVAGELFF. CDR3 in DNA: TGTGCCAGTAGTATGGGAGGTGTGGCCGGGGAGCTGTTTTTT. The full variable domain, with the rest looked up from reference TRBV19 and TRBJ2-2, is DGGITQSPKYLFRKEGQNVTLSCEQNLNHDAMYWYRQDPGQGLRLIYYSQIVNDFQKGDIAEGYSVSREKKESFPLTVTSAQKNPTAFYLCASSMGGVAGELFFGEGSRLTVL.

In this sample, this clone turned up once. The J gene is TRBJ2-7, the V gene TRBV28; TRBD2 might be the D (7 bases). With 1 base removed from V and 2 bases from J, the gap between germline ends came to 12 bases. Germline V lookup: CDR1 MDHEN, CDR2 SYDVKM. This CDR3 region has 15 residues. This CDR3 is CASSLSVRGPYEQYF. CDR3 nucleotides: TGTGCCAGCAGTTTATCGGTGCGGGGGCCCTACGAGCAGTACTTC.

This clone appeared once. This sample also contains other DNA sequences that code for the same CDR3. The J gene is TRBJ2-1, the V gene TRBV6-1, with D perhaps TRBD2 (5 bases). Germline V gives CDR1 MNHNS, CDR2 SASEGT. Trimming cost V 1 base and J 0 bases, with 7 bases left between them. The CDR3 covers 15 residues. This CDR3 is CASSEVGSSYNEQFF. In nucleotides, the CDR3 is TGTGCCAGCAGTGAAGTGGGGAGCTCCTACAATGAGCAGTTCTTC.

The rearrangement uses TRBV30 and TRBJ2-1; D not certain. The CDR3 runs to 11 residues. CDR1 is GTSNPN, CDR2 SVGIG, per germline (reference sequence). The germline V and J ends were trimmed by 2 bases and 6 bases, with 5 bases remaining between them. CDR3 protein: CAWSNSNEQFF. CDR3 nucleotides: TGTGCCTGGAGTAACTCCAATGAGCAGTTCTTC.

A few counts support this clone. The DNA of the CDR3 is TGTGCCAGCAGCTTTACCTACGAGCAGTACTTC. Translating gives CASSFTYEQYF. The chain employs TRBV7-9 and TRBJ2-7; unclear D gene. The V end was cut by 3 bases, the J end by 2 bases, with 2 bases between. Per germline, CDR1 SEHNR and CDR2 FQNEAQ (reference sequence). This CDR3 spans 11 amino acids.

The chain couples TRBV19 to TRBJ2-1; 8 nucleotides line up with TRBD2. The CDR3 totals 15 residues. Germline V gene lookup returns CDR1 LNHDA and CDR2 SQIVND (reference sequence). V was clipped by 7 bases and J by 3 bases; unmatched bases: 8. The CDR3 region has the DNA TGTGCCAGTACGGACGGGAGGGCCGGCTACAATGAGCAGTTCTTC. Translated, it gives CASTDGRAGYNEQFF.

The CDR3, as DNA: TGTGCCAGCAGTTTAAAAGCGGCCCTCACCGGGGAGCTGTTTTTT. Its protein product is CASSLKAALTGELFF. The gene calls are TRBV27 and TRBJ2-2, with a tentative D call TRBD2 (5 bases). The CDR3 is 15 residues long. Germline V gene lookup returns CDR1 MNHEY and CDR2 SMNVEV (reference sequence). The V and J ends lost 2 bases and 4 bases respectively, with 11 bases between them.

This CDR3 is CASSQETNTEAFF. Here the CDR3 DNA reads TGTGCCAGCAGCCAAGAAACTAACACTGAAGCTTTCTTT. The chain carries TRBV7-3 and TRBJ1-1; D not resolved. With 5 bases removed from V and 2 bases from J, the gap between germline ends came to 9 bases. There are 13 residues in the CDR3. CDR1 is SGHTA, CDR2 FQGTGA, per germline.

The V and J genes are TRBV18 and TRBJ2-3, with TRBD2 matching over 9 bases. The CDR3 covers 15 residues. J was trimmed by 6 bases and V by 0 bases; bases with no gene match: 4. Germline assignment: CDR1 KGHSH and CDR2 LQKENI. CDR3 residues: CASSPPQREDDTQYF. CDR3 nucleotide sequence: TGTGCCAGCTCACCACCGCAGCGGGAGGACGATACGCAGTATTTT.

V usage is TRBV28 and J usage is TRBJ2-3; 12 nucleotides line up with TRBD2. Germline V gene data show CDR1 as MDHEN and CDR2 as SYDVKM. V gave up 6 bases and J gave up 4 bases; unmatched junction bases: 17. The CDR3 runs 19 residues. The CDR3 here is CASSYRTSGDPRWADTQYF. The CDR3 coding sequence is TGTGCCAGCAGCTATCGGACTAGCGGGGACCCGAGGTGGGCAGATACGCAGTATTTT.

The CDR3 DNA follows: TGTGCCAGCAGCCTAGGACAGGGATGGTATGAGCAGTACTTC. Protein: CASSLGQGWYEQYF. The chain couples TRBV6-1 to TRBJ2-7; 8 nucleotides match TRBD1. The CDR3 is 14 amino acids. V was pared by 6 bases and J by 7 bases, with 11 bases of the junction left unmatched. The V gene's germline CDR1 is MNHNS and CDR2 SASEGT.

This chain joins TRBV5-8 and TRBJ2-7; D is possibly TRBD1 (5 bases). Germline CDR1 is SGHTS and CDR2 is YDEGEE. The CDR3 sequence is 14 residues long. V was clipped by 1 base and J by 3 bases, with 11 bases between them. The CDR3 sequence is CASSLPGKLYEQYF. The DNA for the CDR3 is TGTGCCAGCAGCTTGCCAGGGAAACTCTACGAGCAGTACTTC.